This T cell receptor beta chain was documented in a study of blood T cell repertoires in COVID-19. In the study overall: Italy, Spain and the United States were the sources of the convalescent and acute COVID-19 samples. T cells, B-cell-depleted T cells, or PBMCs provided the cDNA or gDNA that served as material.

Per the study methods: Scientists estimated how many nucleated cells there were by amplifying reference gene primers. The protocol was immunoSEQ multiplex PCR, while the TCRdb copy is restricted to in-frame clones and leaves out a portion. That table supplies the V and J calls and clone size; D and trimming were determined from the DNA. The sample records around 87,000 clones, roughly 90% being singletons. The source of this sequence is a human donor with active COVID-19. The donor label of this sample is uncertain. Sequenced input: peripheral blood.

In DNA form, the CDR3 reads TGTGCCAGCAGGTCCGGGACTAGCGGGGCAGATGAGCAGTTCTTC. Translating gives CASRSGTSGADEQFF. This chain links TRBV11-1 with TRBJ2-1, with 13 bases identical to TRBD2. After removal of 6 bases from V and 8 bases from J, the junction contained 7 bases not matched to a gene. CDR3 length equals 15 residues. The germline CDR1 and CDR2 sequences are SGHAT and FQDESV (reference sequence).